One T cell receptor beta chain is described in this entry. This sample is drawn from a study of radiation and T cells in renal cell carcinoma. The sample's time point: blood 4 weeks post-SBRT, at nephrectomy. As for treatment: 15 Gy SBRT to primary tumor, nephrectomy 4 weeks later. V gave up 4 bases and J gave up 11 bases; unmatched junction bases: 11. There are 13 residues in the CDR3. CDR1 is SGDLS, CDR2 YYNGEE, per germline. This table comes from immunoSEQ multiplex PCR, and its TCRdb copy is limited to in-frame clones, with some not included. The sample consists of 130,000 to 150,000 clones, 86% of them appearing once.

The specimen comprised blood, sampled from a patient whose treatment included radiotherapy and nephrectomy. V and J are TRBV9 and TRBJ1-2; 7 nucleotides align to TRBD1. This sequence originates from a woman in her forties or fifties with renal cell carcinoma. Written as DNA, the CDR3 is TGTGCCAGCAGCCAAACCGGGACAGCAGGGTACACCTTC. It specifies CASSQTGTAGYTF.